This TCR beta chain was found in a study of blood T cells in healthy people across ages (dated by TCRdb to between 2014 and 2017). Study-wide context: Template switching captured roughly one uniquely barcoded TCR beta cDNA molecule per two T cells in model experiments. The donors were divided into four age groups: young (average around 15 years), middle-aged (approximately 39), aged (62) and long-lived (82). Using the same blood draw, the study looked at two additional independent replicas of 1 million unique cDNA reads for two donors, one aged 18 to 30 and the other aged 80 or older. To track age-related changes in TCR beta repertoire diversity, the study relied on deep sequencing normalized with unique cDNA molecular identifiers. To avoid experimental bias, donors of different ages were distributed randomly across sequencing lanes.

A distance of 17 bases separates the germline ends of V and J, which lose 5 bases and 4 bases respectively. The CDR3 starts with the cysteine, ends with the phenylalanine, and has 15 residues. Only the CDR3 DNA stays, 45 bases, in frame from base 1. For CDR1 and CDR2, the germline V gene lists MGHRA and YSYEKL. What the study reported, not specific to this receptor: There was a strong correlation between observed TCR beta diversity and the percentage of naive T cells measured by flow cytometry. Estimates of total diversity based on one million sequenced T cells were regarded as lower bounds and as underestimates. Observed TCR beta diversity per million T cells fell roughly linearly with age, and a significant reduction was already apparent by age roughly 40. Because profiling used bulk unsorted PBMCs, naive and antigen-experienced compartments could not be compared conclusively. Donor CMV infection status was unknown, potentially confounding age-related changes in expanded clonotypes. Compared with the aged group, the long-lived group had more naive CD4+ T cells, fewer expanded clones and increased TCR diversity, a pattern suggesting age selection.

Donors were 40 or so systemically healthy Caucasian individuals from Russia aged roughly 6 to 90 years. Each donor gave ten milliliters of peripheral blood, drawn into EDTA-treated Vacutainer tubes. Ficoll-Paque density-gradient centrifugation was used to isolate PBMCs, with at least 6.5 million per sample. Total RNA, at least 6 micrograms per sample, was extracted from PBMCs with Trizol reagent. For every donor, an aliquot of PBMCs went through flow cytometry to measure the percentages of naive CD45RAhigh/CD27high T cells. The sample holds a few counts of this clonotype. This clone's antigen is unknown. Qualities for individual bases were not recorded, and no much larger clone is one base off. Library prep was done by 5' RACE. Data came from an Illumina HiSeq 2500. The second PCR ran for roughly 7 to 12 cycles and used a J-beta primer mix along with a sample-barcoded 5' primer. A unique molecular identifier was introduced onto each TCR beta cDNA molecule by a template-switch 5' adaptor carrying 12 random nucleotides. Each sample yielded at least 2.5 million CDR3-containing paired-end reads. All of the RNA was converted into first-strand cDNA using the Mint cDNA synthesis kit, with a TRBC-specific oligonucleotide serving as the primer. All cDNA was treated with uracil-DNA glycosylase and then went through a first 18-cycle PCR with the universal primers M1SS and BC2_uni_R. The paper's data handling went like this. Each sample was normalized by randomly selecting 1 million high-quality reads, each carrying a distinct molecular identifier. Reads sharing molecular identifiers were discarded rather than binned into consensus sequences. MiTCR, run with a Q25 quality threshold and the strictest error-elimination algorithm, handled CDR3 identification, clonotype clustering and error correction. A nonparametric unseen species model with Euler transformation was used to estimate lower-bound total TCR beta diversity. TCRdb ran its own pipeline on the public reads, namely fastp trimming at Q25 and MiXCR clone calling, and kept in-frame beta chains. Every entry covers one CDR3 protein and lists the most common genes and DNA from its rows. The V and J calls come from TCRdb's annotation, not from the publication. For this sample the table gives about 1.4 million distinct CDR3 sequences, of which approximately 60% were detected only once. The ten largest clones take up 6.5% to 8% of the sample.

The receptor chain draws on TRBV4-1 and TRBJ2-5, with no reliable assignment of the D segment. The receptor was isolated from a man in his late teens or twenties in good health. The sequencing sample was made of blood. The nucleotide sequence is given as TGCGCCAGCAGCGGGTCTACCCCAATCGGAGAGACCCAGTACTTC. This translates into CASSGSTPIGETQYF.